Described below is a single T cell receptor beta chain sequence and its context. Its antigen is as yet unknown. CDR3 length equals 18 residues. The ends were cut back, 1 base at V and 5 bases at J, with 22 bases in the middle. Germline CDR1 SGHTA, CDR2 FQGTGA. This sample stems from a study of T cell responses to AZD1222 COVID-19 vaccine. Here immunoSEQ multiplex PCR was the method, and the copy in TCRdb shows in-frame clones only, minus some. The table shows about 73,000 clones, with about 91% occurring only once. General study points: Mostly white British, mostly female donors; authors suggested clonal diversity may be underestimated.

Sequencing was performed on peripheral blood, taken on day 0 of AZD1222 vaccination. V is TRBV7-3 and J is TRBJ2-3, with D possibly matching TRBD2 (6 bases). The receptor comes from an adult in good health. CDR3 coding DNA: TGTGCCAGCAGCTTAATCTCCAGAGGCGGGGACGTCCTAGATACGCAGTATTTT. Residues: CASSLISRGGDVLDTQYF.